This paragraph reports one TCR beta chain. The antigen is undetermined. RNA transcripts served as template for amplifying TCR beta CDR3 sequences. The first round was an RT-PCR with HTBI primers, and the second round was a multiplex PCR. TCRdb ran MiXCR on the multiplex PCR reads and lists one entry per CDR3 protein. The sample yields 350,000 to 400,000 distinct CDR3 sequences, roughly 14% seen once. The CDR3 runs to 14 residues. CDR1 is LGHDT, CDR2 YNNKEL, per germline (reference sequence). V was shortened by 1 base and J by 3 bases, with 10 bases between the two germline ends. The source of the sample is a study of Graves' ophthalmopathy and Graves' hyperthyroidism. Turning to the study itself: At the time of initial diagnosis and before any treatment, peripheral blood was collected. Study-wide findings and caveats: Clonotypes were expanded in thyroid at above 0.001 frequency, and most also appeared in blood. Ophthalmopathy cases were distinguished from stable hyperthyroidism by a 13-signature model, reaching roughly 90% sensitivity and 81.08% specificity.

The V call is TRBV3-1, the J call TRBJ2-7; D possibly matches TRBD1 or TRBD2 (6 bases each). This receptor was identified in a woman younger than 35 with stable Graves' hyperthyroidism. Specimen: peripheral blood. CDR3: CASSQGGGGYEQYF. CDR3 in DNA: TGTGCCAGCAGCCAAGGCGGAGGGGGCTACGAGCAGTACTTC.